These 16 T cell receptor beta chains came from one sample sequenced in a study of metastatic and nonmetastatic thyroid tumors. Patients had received no treatment of any kind before thyroid surgery. Using MiXCR, TCRdb re-called clones from the PCR reads. The table includes around 25,000 clones, 20% to 25% detected once. Sample: adjacent normal tissue. Receptors were obtained from a female donor with papillary thyroid cancer or a benign thyroid nodule (not recorded which). Some clones in this sample may be carry-over from other donors' samples.

V is TRBV5-5 and J is TRBJ2-7, with D possibly matching TRBD1 (6 bases). The length of the CDR3 is 13 residues. The germline CDR1 and CDR2 sequences are SGHKS and YYEKEE (reference sequence). V lost 3 bases to trimming and J lost 3 bases, with 10 bases between them. DNA of the CDR3: TGTGCCAGCAGCTCAACCAGGGGCTACGAGCAGTACTTC. The encoded protein is CASSSTRGYEQYF.

This clone was picked up many times. The gene calls are TRBV24-1 and TRBJ2-1; no reliable D call. V lost 3 bases to trimming and J lost 12 bases, with 14 bases between them. The CDR3 length is 13 residues. Looked up from germline, CDR1 is KGHDR and CDR2 is SFDVKD. CDR3 sequence: CATSDDGFFGQFF. CDR3 sequence (DNA): TGTGCCACCAGTGATGATGGTTTTTTCGGGCAGTTCTTC.

The V gene is TRBV12-3 or TRBV12-4, the J gene TRBJ2-7; 8 bases agree with TRBD1. The CDR3 is 13 residues long. The V gene end was trimmed by 6 bases and the J gene end by 2 bases; junction bases not matched to a gene: 3. CDR3 nucleotides: TGTGCCAGCAGGGAGGGACAGGCCTACGAGCAGTACTTC. Translation gives CASREGQAYEQYF.

The J gene is TRBJ2-1, the V gene TRBV11-1; 8 positions match TRBD2. The germline V gene encodes CDR1 SGHAT and CDR2 FQDESV (reference sequence). This CDR3 contains 16 residues. Trimming took 0 bases from V and 12 from J; bases not matched to a gene: 13. The CDR3 DNA reads as TGTGCCAGCAGCTTAGCGAAAGGTAGGATCGCGGGAGGGCAGTTCTTC. This gives the protein CASSLAKGRIAGGQFF.

This clone is labeled medium-sized. The V gene is TRBV27, the J gene TRBJ2-2; TRBD2 is a possible D gene (5 bases). The V end was cut by 1 base, the J end by 4 bases, with 7 bases between. Germline CDR1 MNHEY, CDR2 SMNVEV (reference sequence). The CDR3 is 14 residues long. The CDR3 protein is CASSLLGSTGELFF. The CDR3 nucleotides read TGTGCCAGCAGTTTATTAGGGAGCACCGGGGAGCTGTTTTTT.

A note on this clone: A read error is possible here, since a much larger clone lies one base away. The chain is built from TRBV4-3 and TRBJ1-1; TRBD1 is a possible D gene (6 bases). CDR3 length: 13 amino acids. Germline CDR1 reads LGHNA; CDR2 reads YSLEER. Trimming pared 3 bases from V and 5 bases from J, leaving 10 bases between. As DNA, the CDR3 is TGCGCCAGCAGCCAGGGACATATAACTGAAGCTTTCTTT. As protein: CASSQGHITEAFF.

There are many counts of this clone. This may stem from a read error, because a much larger clone lies one nucleotide away. The conserved final phenylalanine or tryptophan is absent from the CDR3, which likely points to a read error. The J gene is TRBJ2-7, the V gene TRBV2; no firm D call. The CDR3 is 12 amino acids. V was shortened by 7 bases and J by 5 bases, with 12 bases between the two germline ends. Germline V gene sequence: CDR1 SNHLY, CDR2 FYNNEI. The CDR3 here is CASTSGEDEQYL. The CDR3 DNA reads as TGTGCCAGCACCTCAGGCGAGGACGAGCAGTACCTC.

This sequence joins TRBV6-1 and TRBJ2-2, with 7 bases matching TRBD1. The J segment lost 0 bases and the V segment lost 5 bases, leaving 6 bases of the junction unmatched. This CDR3 comprises 16 residues. Germline V CDR1 and CDR2: MNHNS, SASEGT. The CDR3: CASSSTGQANTGELFF. The CDR3 DNA reads as TGTGCCAGCAGTTCGACTGGACAGGCGAACACCGGGGAGCTGTTTTTT.

This clone qualifies as medium-sized. This chain connects TRBV2 to TRBJ1-2, with D perhaps matching TRBD1 (5 bases). Germline CDR1 and CDR2: SNHLY and FYNNEI. V shed 3 bases and J shed 6 bases, with 14 bases lying between them. This CDR3 comprises 14 residues. CDR3 sequence: CASSEGVGWNGYTF. The CDR3 bases are TGTGCCAGCAGTGAGGGGGTAGGGTGGAATGGCTACACCTTC.

The CDR3 DNA follows: TGTGCCAGCATCCTGCCGGGGCACTCTGGGGCCAACGTCCTGACTTTC. The encoded protein is CASILPGHSGANVLTF. This chain links TRBV28 with TRBJ2-6, with D perhaps matching TRBD1 or TRBD2 (5 bases each). The germline V and J ends were trimmed by 7 bases and 0 bases, with 13 bases remaining between them. Germline V gives CDR1 MDHEN, CDR2 SYDVKM. The CDR3 spans 16 residues.

By sample share, this clone is medium-sized. J is TRBJ1-1 and V is TRBV19; 7 positions agree with TRBD1. The J segment lost 0 bases and the V segment lost 6 bases, leaving 4 bases of the junction unmatched. The CDR3 length is 14 residues. Germline loops: CDR1 LNHDA, CDR2 SQIVND (reference sequence). As DNA, the CDR3 is TGTGCCAGTAGACGGACAGGTATGAACACTGAAGCTTTCTTT. Encoded protein: CASRRTGMNTEAFF.

The V and J genes are TRBV6-2 or TRBV6-3 and TRBJ2-1, with 7 bases fitting TRBD2. The CDR3 is 16 amino acids. Germline V CDR1 and CDR2: MNHEY, SVGEGT. The V gene end was trimmed by 6 bases and the J gene end by 3 bases; junction bases not matched to a gene: 11. The CDR3 DNA follows: TGTGCCAGCAGGGGCTCTAGCGGCTATTACTACAATGAGCAGTTCTTC. Translated: CASRGSSGYYYNEQFF.

This clone was seen only a few times. A much larger clone differs from this one at a single base, so this may be a read error. The chain couples TRBV4-3 to TRBJ2-1; no clear D. Between the trimmed V and J ends, which lost 3 bases and 6 bases, there was a span of 9 bases. CDR3 length: 13 amino acids. Germline CDR1 is LGHNA and CDR2 is YSLEER. The CDR3 sequence is CASSQVSSNEQFF. Here the CDR3 DNA reads TGCGCCAGCAGCCAGGTGTCGTCCAATGAGCAGTTCTTC.

By proportion, this clone is medium-sized (0.01 to 0.1%). This chain joins TRBV7-2 and TRBJ2-1, with TRBD2 matching 15 bases. V lost 5 bases and J lost 6; bases outside the gene matches: 2. The CDR3 has 15 residues. In germline, CDR1 is SGHTA, CDR2 FQGNSA. The CDR3 loop is CASSQGLAGGNEQFF. In nucleotides, the CDR3 is TGTGCCAGCAGCCAGGGACTAGCGGGAGGCAATGAGCAGTTCTTC.

In DNA, the CDR3 is TGTGCCAGCAGTGTGAGGGATTACTATAATTCACCCCTCCACTTT. Encoded protein: CASSVRDYYNSPLHF. V and J are TRBV6-1 and TRBJ1-6, with D unclear. This CDR3 has 15 residues. Germline V gene lookup returns CDR1 MNHNS and CDR2 SASEGT. Trimming took off 4 bases at V and 3 bases at J, with 10 bases between the two ends.

This clone has a count of ten or more. Other nucleotide sequences in the sample specify the same CDR3. This chain links TRBV7-2 with TRBJ2-7, with a possible D match to TRBD2 (5 bases). Germline values: CDR1 SGHTA, CDR2 FQGNSA. V was shortened by 5 bases and J by 2 bases, with 13 bases between the two germline ends. The CDR3 is made up of 14 amino acids. CDR3 sequence: CASSPGLAPYEQYF. As DNA, the CDR3 is TGTGCCAGCAGCCCGGGTCTAGCTCCCTACGAGCAGTACTTC.